This T cell receptor (beta chain) was documented in a study of blood T cell repertoires in COVID-19. Sequenced by immunoSEQ multiplex PCR; TCRdb stores in-frame clones only, minus some. The sample yields 150,000 to 200,000 clones, about 91% seen once. The material sequenced was PBMCs or T cells enriched from blood (not recorded which). The receptor was derived from a woman under 30 who had recovered from COVID-19.

CDR3: CSAETTGELFF. The CDR3 coding sequence is TGCAGTGCAGAGACTACCGGGGAGCTGTTTTTT. The chain carries TRBV20-1 and TRBJ2-2, with unresolved D. CDR3 length: 11 residues. The V end lost 6 bases, the J end lost 5 bases, and 7 bases lay between the germline ends. In germline, CDR1 is DFQATT, CDR2 SNEGSKA (reference sequence).